This T cell receptor (beta chain) was obtained from a study of blood T cell repertoires in COVID-19. The germline V gene has CDR1 SGHNT and CDR2 YYREEE (reference sequence). The V end lost 0 bases, the J end lost 1 base, and 7 bases lay between the germline ends. The CDR3 totals 14 residues. TCRdb's copy holds only in-frame clones and misses some; the assay was immunoSEQ multiplex PCR. There are 84,000 or so clones in the sample; 80% to 90% occur only once, and about a sixth lies in the top ten. The clonotype originates from a woman at least 80 years old with acute or convalescent COVID-19. Sequencing was carried out using peripheral blood. The rearrangement uses TRBV5-4 and TRBJ1-1; D remains ambiguous. CDR3 nucleotides: TGTGCCAGCAGCTTGGCGGGTCCGAACACTGAAGCTTTCTTT. It codes for CASSLAGPNTEAFF.